Given below is one T cell receptor (beta chain) in context. The antigen remains undetermined. Profiling relied on immunoSEQ multiplex PCR, and the TCRdb table lists in-frame clones only, not all of them. The sample consists of about 330,000 clones, under 90% of them appearing once. The sample is drawn from a study of Ad26.COV2.S vaccination and SARS-CoV-2 variants. Study overall: Donor was assigned to the Ad26.COV2.S arm of trial COV1001.

Findings of the study overall: The placebo group had lower spike-specific TCR breadth than the vaccine recipients did.

Treatment noted: some 20 received Ad26.COV2.S at low or high dose, single or two shots; 5 received placebo; per-sample allocation not given. On day 63 after the first injection, vaccine and placebo recipients gave samples. Recruitment in Boston yielded a donor of adult age, 18-55 years. Expression of Wuhan-strain SARS-CoV-2 spike came from the Ad26 vector that formed the vaccine. This CDR3 has 20 residues. Germline V gene data show CDR1 as GTSNPN and CDR2 as SVGIG (reference sequence). V dropped 2 bases and J dropped 0; count of bases not matched to a gene: 19. The TCR originated in a person between 18 and 60 years old who received the Ad26.COV2.S COVID-19 vaccine or a placebo. V and J are TRBV30 and TRBJ2-1; TRBD1 agrees at 7 bases. This sample comprised peripheral blood, obtained in a trial of Ad26.COV2.S vaccine versus placebo. DNA of the CDR3: TGTGCCTGGAGTAAAGTTGAGACAGGGCCTACGACAGGCTCCTACAATGAGCAGTTCTTC. Translating it yields CAWSKVETGPTTGSYNEQFF.